This T cell receptor beta chain stems from a study of T cell changes during pregnancy in multiple sclerosis. The data were produced by immunoSEQ multiplex PCR, yet TCRdb's version contains in-frame clones alone and is incomplete. The sample holds some 60,000 clones, more than 75% seen once. The CDR3 runs to 15 residues. Trimming stripped 0 bases from V and 6 bases from J, with 14 bases between. Germline V gene lookup returns CDR1 LGHNA and CDR2 YNFKEQ. This chain joins TRBV4-2 and TRBJ1-2; D uncertain. What was sequenced was peripheral blood from another person, used as feeder cells. The receptor was isolated from a human donor whose cells served as feeder cells for cultures in a pregnancy study. CDR3 sequence: CASSQERGFSDGYTF. CDR3 DNA sequence: TGTGCCAGCAGCCAAGAACGAGGATTCTCCGATGGCTACACCTTC.